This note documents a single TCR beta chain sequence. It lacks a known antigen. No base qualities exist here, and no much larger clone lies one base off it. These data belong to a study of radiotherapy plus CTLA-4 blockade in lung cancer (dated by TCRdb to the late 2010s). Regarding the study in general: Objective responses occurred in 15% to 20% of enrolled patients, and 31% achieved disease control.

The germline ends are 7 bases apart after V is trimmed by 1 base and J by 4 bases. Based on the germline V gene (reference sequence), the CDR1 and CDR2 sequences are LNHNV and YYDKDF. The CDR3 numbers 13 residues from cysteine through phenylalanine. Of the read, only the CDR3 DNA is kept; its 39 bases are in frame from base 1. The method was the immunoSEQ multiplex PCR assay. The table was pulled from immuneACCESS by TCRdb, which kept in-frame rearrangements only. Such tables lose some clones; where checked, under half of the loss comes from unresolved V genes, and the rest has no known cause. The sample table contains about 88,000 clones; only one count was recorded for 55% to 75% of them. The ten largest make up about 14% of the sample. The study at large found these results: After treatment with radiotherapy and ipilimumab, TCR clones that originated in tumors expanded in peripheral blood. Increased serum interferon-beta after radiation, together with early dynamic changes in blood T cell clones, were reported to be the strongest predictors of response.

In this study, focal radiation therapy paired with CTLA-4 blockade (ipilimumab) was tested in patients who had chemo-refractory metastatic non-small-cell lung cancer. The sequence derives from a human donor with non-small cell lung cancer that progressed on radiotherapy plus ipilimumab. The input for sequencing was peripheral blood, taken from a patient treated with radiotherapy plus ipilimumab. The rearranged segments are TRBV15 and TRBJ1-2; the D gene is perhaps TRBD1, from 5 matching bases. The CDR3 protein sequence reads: CATSRGQGYGYTF. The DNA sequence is TGTGCCACCAGCAGAGGGCAGGGCTATGGCTACACCTTC. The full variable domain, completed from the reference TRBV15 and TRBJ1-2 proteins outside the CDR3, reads DAMVIQNPRYQVTQFGKPVTLSCSQTLNHNVMYWYQQKSSQAPKLLFHYYDKDFNNEADTPDNFQSRRPNTSFCFLDIRSPGLGDTAMYLCATSRGQGYGYTFGSGTRLTVV.